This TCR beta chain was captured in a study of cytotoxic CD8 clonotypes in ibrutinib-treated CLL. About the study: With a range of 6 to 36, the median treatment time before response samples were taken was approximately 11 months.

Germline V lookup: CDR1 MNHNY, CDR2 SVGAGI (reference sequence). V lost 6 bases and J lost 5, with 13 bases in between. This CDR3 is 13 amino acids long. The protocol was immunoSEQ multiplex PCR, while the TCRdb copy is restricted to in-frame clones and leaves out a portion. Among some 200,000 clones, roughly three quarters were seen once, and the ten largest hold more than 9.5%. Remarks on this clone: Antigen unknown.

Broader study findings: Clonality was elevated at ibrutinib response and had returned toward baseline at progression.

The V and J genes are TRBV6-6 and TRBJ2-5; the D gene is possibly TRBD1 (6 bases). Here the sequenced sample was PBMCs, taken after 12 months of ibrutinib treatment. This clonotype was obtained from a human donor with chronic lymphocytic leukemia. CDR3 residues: CASRLSRGETQYF. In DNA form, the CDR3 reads TGTGCCAGCAGACTGTCTAGGGGGGAGACCCAGTACTTC.